Here is one T cell receptor (beta chain) with its context. Its target is not known. These data belong to a study of PD-1 blockade in classical Hodgkin lymphoma. Overall study results and limits: Baseline TCR diversity was reportedly lower in newly diagnosed patients than in healthy donors. It was reported as lower still in relapsed/refractory patients. Only CD4+ TCR diversity, not CD8+, had risen significantly by C4D1. Complete responders entered with baseline diversity on par with newly diagnosed patients, the results showed.

This table comes from immunoSEQ multiplex PCR, and its TCRdb copy is limited to in-frame clones, with some not included. The sample comprises around 60,000 clones, under 95% of which are singletons, and approximately 10% rests with the top ten. Noted time point: cycle 4 day 1 (C4D1), after more than five weeks of nivolumab. There was relapse after autologous stem cell transplantation in every patient, and there was variation in brentuximab vedotin exposure. This material consisted of peripheral blood mononuclear cells (PBMCs), taken before the fourth cycle of nivolumab. The clonotype was recovered from a human donor with classical Hodgkin lymphoma.

The CDR3 spells CASSQTSGGTYEQYF. The CDR3 nucleotides are TGTGCCAGTAGTCAGACTAGCGGGGGTACCTACGAGCAGTACTTC. The chain has TRBV19 and TRBJ2-7; TRBD2 matches at 12 bases. CDR3 length equals 15 residues. Trimming took 5 bases from V and 2 from J; bases not matched to a gene: 4. Germline assignment: CDR1 LNHDA and CDR2 SQIVND (reference sequence).